This note documents a single T cell receptor beta chain sequence. What it binds is not known. This sample stems from a study of CD8 T cells in Susac syndrome. In blood CD8+ and CD4+ T cells, TCR beta underwent sequencing. Bulk CD8+ and CD4+ cells came from magnetic negative isolation; CD8+ TEMRA by FACS. RNA, at about 0.45 to 1 ug, was reverse transcribed with random hexamers. Amplification of TCR beta CDR3 spanned 54 Vbeta and 13 Jbeta via immunoSEQ multiplex PCR. TCRdb re-derived calls from the immunoSEQ multiplex PCR reads in MiXCR, one entry per CDR3 protein. Of 51,000 or so distinct CDR3 sequences in the sample, 80% to 95% were seen once. Germline lookup yields CDR1 SQVTM and CDR2 ANQGSEA. V lost 6 bases, J lost 8 bases, and 18 bases stayed unmatched. The CDR3 length is 16 residues. Study outcomes and limitations: The relatively small number of individuals in the TCR sequencing and HLA analysis was acknowledged by the study.

The TCR comes from a human donor in good health. Sequenced input: CD8+ T cells from PBMCs. The chain links TRBV29-1 to TRBJ2-1, with 8 bases that match TRBD2. In DNA form, the CDR3 reads TGCAGCGTCACAGTCGGCTGGGCGGGAGGTAGGGATGAGCAGTTCTTC. Amino acid sequence: CSVTVGWAGGRDEQFF.